The 21 T cell receptor beta chains presented below share a single source sample, sequenced in a study of PD-1 blockade in mismatch repair-deficient tumors. TCRdb's table, derived via immunoSEQ multiplex PCR, lists solely in-frame clones and lacks some. The sample shows about 84,000 clones, roughly 80% of them seen only once. The input for sequencing was peripheral blood, taken 12 weeks after starting pembrolizumab. These receptors were collected from an adult with mismatch repair-deficient cancer.

The chain carries TRBV10-3 and TRBJ2-1; 7 nucleotides align to TRBD1. This CDR3 comprises 16 residues. J gave up 2 bases and V 2 bases, and 6 bases lay outside the gene matches. CDR1 and CDR2 (germline): ENHRY, SYGVKD. The CDR3 reads CAISELGDSPYNEQFF. The CDR3 bases are TGTGCCATCAGTGAGCTGGGGGACAGCCCCTACAATGAGCAGTTCTTC.

This clone was seen once. The V gene is TRBV29-1, the J gene TRBJ2-2; D not certain. Germline loops: CDR1 SQVTM, CDR2 ANQGSEA. Trimming took off 7 bases at V and 5 bases at J, with 8 bases between the two ends. This CDR3 has 11 amino acids. CDR3 protein: CSAQGTGELFF. The DNA of the CDR3 is TGCAGCGCCCAAGGGACCGGGGAGCTGTTTTTT.

The chain couples TRBV4-3 to TRBJ2-2; maybe TRBD2 (6 bases). Trimming cost V 4 bases and J 1 base, with 7 bases left between them. The CDR3 spans 14 residues. Per the germline V gene, CDR1 is LGHNA and CDR2 is YSLEER. CDR3 amino acids: CASSLSGNTGELFF. The DNA of the CDR3 is TGCGCCAGCAGCCTTAGCGGGAACACCGGGGAGCTGTTTTTT.

This clone has a handful of counts. This chain links TRBV19 with TRBJ1-4; D possibly corresponds to TRBD1 (5 bases). There are 15 residues in the CDR3. From germline, CDR1 is LNHDA and CDR2 SQIVND (reference sequence). V lost 8 bases and J lost 6, with 19 bases in between. The CDR3 coding sequence is TGTGCCAGTCAGAGGACATACCCATCTGATGAAAAACTGTTTTTT. It translates to CASQRTYPSDEKLFF.

The chain recombines TRBV5-3 with TRBJ2-7; 8 nucleotides match TRBD1. TRBV5-3 is an open reading frame, and its role is uncertain. The CDR3 extends over 19 amino acids. V lost 1 base and J lost 0; bases outside the gene matches: 15. The CDR3 region has the DNA TGTGCCAGAAGCTTGAGGGATTCAGGGGGCTCTTCCCCCTCCTACGAGCAGTACTTC. Residues: CARSLRDSGGSSPSYEQYF.

The chain employs TRBV7-9 and TRBJ2-7; maybe TRBD1 (6 bases). Germline V gene lookup returns CDR1 SEHNR and CDR2 FQNEAQ (reference sequence). The CDR3 is 15 amino acids. Deletions cut 4 bases from V and 2 bases from J, with 15 bases between. The CDR3 loop is CASSYGRGSTYEQYF. In nucleotides, the CDR3 is TGTGCCAGCAGCTATGGTAGGGGGTCTACCTACGAGCAGTACTTC.

The gene calls are TRBV27 and TRBJ2-6; unclear D gene. The V end was cut by 4 bases, the J end by 0 bases, with 13 bases between. CDR1 is MNHEY, CDR2 SMNVEV, per germline (reference sequence). CDR3 length: 17 residues. CDR3 sequence reads: CASSSDRGYSGANVLTF. CDR3 sequence (DNA): TGTGCCAGCAGTTCGGACCGAGGATACTCTGGGGCCAACGTCCTGACTTTC.

This clone came up once. The V call is TRBV6-5, the J call TRBJ2-2, with 8 bases identical to TRBD2. This CDR3 spans 13 amino acids. Looked up from germline, CDR1 is MNHEY and CDR2 is SVGAGI. V lost 10 bases and J lost 0; bases outside the gene matches: 1. The CDR3 sequence: CATAGANTGELFF. DNA of the CDR3: TGTGCCACAGCGGGAGCGAACACCGGGGAGCTGTTTTTT.

V usage is TRBV7-9 and J usage is TRBJ2-3; weak D call: TRBD1 (5 bases). V shed 4 bases and J shed 0 bases, with 20 bases lying between them. The CDR3 has 18 amino acids. Germline-derived CDR1 and CDR2 are SEHNR and FQNEAQ (reference sequence). The CDR3 region has the DNA TGTGCCAGCAGCTCGCCTGAAGAGACAGATTCTAGCACAGATACGCAGTATTTT. It encodes CASSSPEETDSSTDTQYF.

This clone has just a few counts. This chain joins TRBV5-1 and TRBJ2-7, with TRBD1 matching over 7 bases. The V gene end was trimmed by 2 bases and the J gene end by 3 bases; junction bases not matched to a gene: 2. Germline-derived CDR1 and CDR2 are SGHRS and YFSETQ. The CDR3 covers 13 residues. The CDR3 spells CASSFRQGYEQYF. CDR3 DNA: TGCGCCAGCAGCTTTCGACAGGGCTACGAGCAGTACTTC.

V is TRBV30 and J is TRBJ2-1; D gene ambiguous. The germline V gene encodes CDR1 GTSNPN and CDR2 SVGIG (reference sequence). V was shortened by 0 bases and J by 6 bases, with 18 bases between the two germline ends. The CDR3 is 16 amino acids. The chain's CDR3 is CAWSVRGPTYGNEQFF. CDR3 DNA sequence: TGTGCCTGGAGTGTACGCGGACCAACCTACGGCAATGAGCAGTTCTTC.

This chain joins TRBV4-1 and TRBJ2-3; 7 bases agree with TRBD2. Germline lookup yields CDR1 MGHRA and CDR2 YSYEKL. CDR3 length equals 17 residues. V shed 3 bases, J shed 2 bases, and the junction held 11 bases outside the gene matches. The CDR3 DNA reads as TGCGCCAGCAGCCACCAGGCGGGACTAATATTCACAGATACGCAGTATTTT. This translates into CASSHQAGLIFTDTQYF.

J is TRBJ2-7 and V is TRBV7-9; D is unclear. V lost 8 bases and J lost 5, with 19 bases in between. The germline V gene encodes CDR1 SEHNR and CDR2 FQNEAQ (reference sequence). The CDR3 is 14 residues long. CDR3 DNA sequence: TGTGCCAGCGCGACGAAGGGTACTATCCACGAGCAGTACTTC. Its protein is CASATKGTIHEQYF. The full variable domain, with the rest looked up from reference TRBV7-9 and TRBJ2-7, is DTGVSQNPRHKITKRGQNVTFRCDPISEHNRLYWYRQTLGQGPEFLTYFQNEAQLEKSRLLSDRFSAERPKGSFSTLEIQRTEQGDSAMYLCASATKGTIHEQYFGPGTRLTVT.

This clone occurred a few times. J is TRBJ2-7 and V is TRBV7-9, with 8 nucleotides matching TRBD1. This CDR3 comprises 14 residues. V was clipped by 5 bases and J by 3 bases; unmatched bases: 6. CDR1 is SEHNR, CDR2 FQNEAQ, per germline (reference sequence). This chain's CDR3 is CASSHRDRIYEQYF. The DNA for the CDR3 is TGTGCCAGCAGCCACCGGGACAGGATCTACGAGCAGTACTTC.

J is TRBJ1-1 and V is TRBV6-6; 12 positions agree with TRBD1. CDR3 size: 16 residues. The V segment lost 6 bases and the J segment 5 bases; nucleotides outside the gene matches: 10. CDR1 and CDR2 from the germline V gene are MNHNY and SVGAGI (reference sequence). The CDR3 DNA sequence: TGTGCCAGCAGCTCGGGACAGGGGGCTTTTGGGACTGAAGCTTTCTTT. Protein sequence: CASSSGQGAFGTEAFF.

J is TRBJ1-4 and V is TRBV7-9; the D is unclear. Trimming stripped 2 bases from V and 8 bases from J, with 15 bases between. CDR3 length: 15 residues. Germline V gene lookup returns CDR1 SEHNR and CDR2 FQNEAQ (reference sequence). This chain's CDR3 is CASSLSGGSYEKLFF. For the CDR3, the DNA is TGTGCCAGCAGCTTATCGGGTGGTTCCTACGAAAAACTGTTTTTT.

The chain employs TRBV19 and TRBJ2-2; D perhaps matches TRBD2 (6 bases). The V end lost 11 bases, the J end lost 2 bases, and 12 bases lay between the germline ends. Germline values: CDR1 LNHDA, CDR2 SQIVND (reference sequence). The CDR3 is made up of 13 amino acids. CDR3 in amino acids: CALEDYNTGELFF. The CDR3 nucleotides read TGTGCCTTGGAGGACTACAACACCGGGGAGCTGTTTTTT. The variable domain in full, completed from reference TRBV19 and TRBJ2-2, reads DGGITQSPKYLFRKEGQNVTLSCEQNLNHDAMYWYRQDPGQGLRLIYYSQIVNDFQKGDIAEGYSVSREKKESFPLTVTSAQKNPTAFYLCALEDYNTGELFFGEGSRLTVL.

The chain employs TRBV12-5 and TRBJ1-2; 8 bases agree with TRBD1. V lost 3 bases and J lost 0; bases outside the gene matches: 12. CDR3 length: 18 residues. Germline CDR1 LGHNT, CDR2 FRNRAP. The CDR3 reads CASGFYNIWDRTNYGYTF. The CDR3 DNA is TGTGCTAGTGGTTTCTATAACATATGGGACAGGACTAACTATGGCTACACCTTC.

In its sample, this clone was seen once. The chain employs TRBV6-6 and TRBJ1-3, with no clear D. Germline lookup yields CDR1 MNHNY and CDR2 SVGAGI (reference sequence). The CDR3 contains 12 residues. Trimming cost V 4 bases and J 4 bases, with 5 bases left between them. CDR3 in DNA: TGTGCCAGCAGTTTTTTGGGAAACACCATATATTTT. Amino acid sequence: CASSFLGNTIYF.

This clone was picked up a small number of times. The chain combines TRBV7-2 with TRBJ2-7, with TRBD2 identical over 8 bases. This CDR3 is built from 16 residues. Germline V gene data show CDR1 as SGHTA and CDR2 as FQGNSA. V shed 1 base and J 3 bases; nucleotides not matched to a gene: 8. The CDR3 region is CASSLVGGRYLYEQYF. The CDR3 nucleotides are TGTGCCAGCAGCTTAGTTGGCGGGAGGTATCTCTACGAGCAGTACTTC.

The chain has TRBV19 and TRBJ2-3; possibly TRBD2 for D (6 bases). Deletions cut 1 base from V and 5 bases from J, with 13 bases between. The germline V gene encodes CDR1 LNHDA and CDR2 SQIVND (reference sequence). This CDR3 is built from 15 residues. CDR3 region: CASSIAGALIDTQYF. The CDR3 coding sequence is TGTGCCAGTAGTATAGCGGGAGCTCTCATAGATACGCAGTATTTT.